This TCR beta chain was documented in a study of shared clonotypes between healthy human individuals. Broader study findings: Researchers sampled blood only, noting tissue repertoires likely differ.

About this clone: Its matching antigen is unknown.

V was cut by 6 bases and J by 4 bases, with 15 bases left in between. Per germline, CDR1 MNHNS and CDR2 SASEGT. The CDR3 length is 14 residues. Loaded into unsorted PBMC replicate PCRs was roughly 320 ng DNA, about 30,000 T cell genomes. Researchers sequenced unsorted PBMC DNA using ten immunoSEQ deep assay plates. Profiled with immunoSEQ multiplex PCR; TCRdb holds only in-frame clones, not every one. The data hold about half a million clones, with almost 80% observed a single time. Within Nashville, Tennessee resided all donors, each a Caucasian adult. This chain connects TRBV6-1 to TRBJ2-5; a possible D gene is TRBD1 (7 bases). The specimen sequenced was PBMCs. The clonotype originates from a woman in her thirties or forties in good health. Some clones in this sample may be carry-over from other donors' samples. The CDR3 nucleotides read TGTGCCAGCAGCCCGACAGGGCGGGGAGAGACCCAGTACTTC. This translates into CASSPTGRGETQYF.